A single sample is the source of the 31 T cell receptor beta chains below, sequenced in a study of response to subunit inactivated influenza vaccine. From the RT-PCR reads, TCRdb called clonotypes with MiXCR, one entry per CDR3 protein. The data contain more than 400,000 distinct CDR3 sequences, around 9.9% of them singletons. The sample was PBMCs from blood, taken roughly 46 days after vaccination. These receptors came from a man between 45 and 60 years old who received an inactivated influenza vaccine.

This clonotype appeared a few times. This rearrangement joins TRBV7-8 to TRBJ1-1, with D possibly TRBD1 on 5 matching bases. The CDR3 is made up of 14 amino acids. The V gene lost 2 bases and the J gene lost 11 bases, with 18 bases spanning the gap. Germline loops: CDR1 SGHVS, CDR2 FQNEAQ. CDR3: CASSLLAGQGDAFF. As DNA, the CDR3 is TGTGCCAGCAGCTTATTAGCAGGGCAGGGTGACGCTTTCTTT.

In its sample, this clonotype was seen many times. This chain connects TRBV4-3 to TRBJ2-3; 10 nucleotides line up with TRBD1. The CDR3 loop spans 14 amino acids. After removal of 4 bases from V and 4 bases from J, the junction contained 2 bases not matched to a gene. The V gene's germline CDR1 is LGHNA and CDR2 YSLEER. The CDR3 DNA reads as TGCGCCAGCAGCCGGGGGACAGGGGCAGATACGCAGTATTTT. Its translation: CASSRGTGADTQYF.

This clonotype was observed at least ten times. The chain employs TRBV20-1 and TRBJ1-2; 12 bases fit TRBD1. Trimming removed 4 bases from V and 3 bases from J; junction bases left unmatched: 6. This CDR3 region has 15 residues. Per germline, CDR1 DFQATT and CDR2 SNEGSKA (reference sequence). The CDR3 protein is CSATPGQGADYGYTF. The CDR3 bases are TGCAGTGCTACACCGGGACAGGGGGCTGACTATGGCTACACCTTC.

This clonotype turned up a few times. The chain couples TRBV29-1 to TRBJ2-3; 9 bases are shared with TRBD2. The CDR3 runs 16 residues. V lost 5 bases and J lost 0; bases outside the gene matches: 9. In germline, CDR1 is SQVTM, CDR2 ANQGSEA. The CDR3 protein is CSVPSGALLSTDTQYF. Here the CDR3 DNA reads TGCAGCGTTCCTAGCGGGGCCCTCTTAAGCACAGATACGCAGTATTTT.

Only a few counts were recorded for this clonotype. This sequence joins TRBV4-2 and TRBJ1-1; a possible D gene is TRBD1 (5 bases). The CDR3 length is 16 residues. V lost 0 bases and J lost 5, with 16 bases in between. Germline V gives CDR1 LGHNA, CDR2 YNFKEQ. The CDR3 region is CASSQDQWGDGTEAFF. CDR3 sequence (DNA): TGTGCCAGCAGCCAAGATCAATGGGGGGACGGGACTGAAGCTTTCTTT.

This clonotype was counted only a few times. The V gene is TRBV24-1, the J gene TRBJ1-3; D is ambiguous. Trimming removed 3 bases from V and 1 base from J, with 15 bases in between. CDR1 is KGHDR and CDR2 is SFDVKD in the germline V gene. CDR3 size: 17 residues. The CDR3 protein is CATSDGEALSSGNTIYF. The CDR3 DNA follows: TGTGCCACCAGTGATGGAGAGGCACTTTCATCTGGAAACACCATATATTTT.

The chain uses TRBV20-1 and TRBJ2-1; 8 bases map to TRBD2. This CDR3 contains 18 residues. The V gene end was trimmed by 0 bases and the J gene end by 0 bases; junction bases not matched to a gene: 10. Germline V gives CDR1 DFQATT, CDR2 SNEGSKA (reference sequence). CDR3 residues: CSAREGTRGVSSYNEQFF. The CDR3 region has the DNA TGCAGTGCTAGAGAAGGGACTAGAGGGGTAAGCTCCTACAATGAGCAGTTCTTC.

Only a few counts were recorded for this clonotype. The gene calls are TRBV7-2 and TRBJ2-5; 7 nucleotides line up with TRBD2. Germline V gene data show CDR1 as SGHTA and CDR2 as FQGNSA. The V segment lost 5 bases and the J segment 0 bases; nucleotides outside the gene matches: 6. The CDR3 extends over 15 amino acids. CDR3 sequence reads: CASSLLGGDQETQYF. The CDR3 DNA follows: TGTGCCAGCAGCCTGCTGGGGGGGGACCAAGAGACCCAGTACTTC.

The rearrangement joins TRBV9 to TRBJ2-1, with D perhaps matching TRBD2 (5 bases). The CDR3 length is 15 residues. The ends were cut back, 0 bases at V and 7 bases at J, with 14 bases in the middle. Germline CDR1 is SGDLS and CDR2 is YYNGEE. Here the CDR3 DNA reads TGTGCCAGCAGCGTAGAGGACTGGTTCTTGAATGAGCAGTTCTTC. Its translation: CASSVEDWFLNEQFF.

This clonotype has ten or more counts. This chain links TRBV6-6 with TRBJ2-3; 11 bases are shared with TRBD2. Trimming took 5 bases from V and 6 from J; bases not matched to a gene: 1. The CDR3 sequence is 13 residues long. CDR1 is MNHNY and CDR2 is SVGAGI in the germline V gene (reference sequence). The CDR3 loop is CASSTSGSDTQYF. The CDR3 coding sequence is TGTGCCAGCAGTACTAGCGGGAGTGATACGCAGTATTTT.

This clonotype turned up a few times. The V call is TRBV4-3, the J call TRBJ1-2, with 8 bases fitting TRBD1. CDR3 length: 14 amino acids. Losses at the gene ends were 2 bases for V and 4 bases for J; bases not matched to a gene: 3. CDR1 is LGHNA, CDR2 YSLEER, per germline. In nucleotides, the CDR3 is TGCGCCAGCAGCCAAACCACAGGGGGCTATGGCTACACCTTC. Protein sequence: CASSQTTGGYGYTF.

This clonotype has at least ten counts. The chain employs TRBV6-2 or TRBV6-3 and TRBJ2-1; D is possibly TRBD1 (6 bases). The germline V and J ends were trimmed by 2 bases and 7 bases, with 12 bases remaining between them. The CDR3 totals 14 residues. Germline lookup yields CDR1 MNHEY and CDR2 SVGEGT. The DNA of the CDR3 is TGTGCCAGCAGTTACGGGGGCCAAAAAAATGAGCAGTTCTTC. It encodes CASSYGGQKNEQFF.

This clonotype was detected ten times or more. The chain combines TRBV11-1 with TRBJ2-2, with 9 bases matching TRBD1. The V gene's germline CDR1 is SGHAT and CDR2 FQDESV (reference sequence). This CDR3 has 18 amino acids. V lost 5 bases and J lost 4; bases outside the gene matches: 14. CDR3: CASSTPLRTGEVTGELFF. In DNA form, the CDR3 reads TGTGCCAGCAGCACCCCCTTGAGGACAGGGGAGGTCACCGGGGAGCTGTTTTTT.

In its sample, this clonotype was seen many times. The chain employs TRBV9 and TRBJ1-2; the D gene is possibly TRBD1 (6 bases). Germline V gene lookup returns CDR1 SGDLS and CDR2 YYNGEE. The CDR3 is made up of 14 amino acids. Between the trimmed V and J ends, which lost 0 bases and 2 bases, there was a span of 8 bases. CDR3 protein: CASSVGRGNYGYTF. DNA for the CDR3: TGTGCCAGCAGCGTAGGGAGGGGGAACTATGGCTACACCTTC. Combining the CDR3 with reference TRBV9 and TRBJ1-2 gives the whole variable domain DSGVTQTPKHLITATGQRVTLRCSPRSGDLSVYWYQQSLDQGLQFLIQYYNGEERAKGNILERFSAQQFPDLHSELNLSSLELGDSALYFCASSVGRGNYGYTFGSGTRLTVV.

This clonotype was found a few times. The chain couples TRBV29-1 to TRBJ2-5; the D gene could be TRBD1 or TRBD2 (6 bases each). The CDR3 sequence is 14 residues long. Germline loops: CDR1 SQVTM, CDR2 ANQGSEA. Trimming stripped 4 bases from V and 5 bases from J, with 17 bases between. The DNA for the CDR3 is TGCAGCGTTGGGGGGGCTTCCCGGTGGGAGACCCAGTACTTC. Translated: CSVGGASRWETQYF.

This clonotype was detected ten times or more. The V and J genes are TRBV5-1 and TRBJ2-3; D is unclear. V was clipped by 0 bases and J by 5 bases, with 10 bases between them. The CDR3 runs to 14 residues. Germline V gene sequence: CDR1 SGHRS, CDR2 YFSETQ. Written as DNA, the CDR3 is TGCGCCAGCAGCTTGGACATCTCCGGAGATACGCAGTATTTT. Translating it yields CASSLDISGDTQYF.

A few counts support this clonotype. The chain links TRBV20-1 to TRBJ1-5, with a weak D call TRBD1 (6 bases). V lost 5 bases, J lost 7 bases, and 15 bases lay in between. Germline CDR1 reads DFQATT; CDR2 reads SNEGSKA (reference sequence). This CDR3 spans 13 amino acids. CDR3 nucleotides: TGCAGTGCTCTTACAGGGCTCACCCAGCCCCAGCATTTT. Amino acids: CSALTGLTQPQHF.

This clonotype was observed a handful of times. The CDR3 DNA reads TGCGCCAGCAGCCAAGTTTCAGGGGGTTCACCCCTCCACTTT. Translation: CASSQVSGGSPLHF. The gene calls are TRBV4-1 and TRBJ1-6; TRBD1 matches at 7 bases. The CDR3 has 14 amino acids. V gave up 1 base and J gave up 9 bases; unmatched junction bases: 3. Germline CDR1 and CDR2: MGHRA and YSYEKL.

The rearrangement joins TRBV29-1 to TRBJ1-2; the D is unclear. V was cut by 4 bases and J by 6 bases, with 9 bases left in between. CDR3 length: 11 amino acids. Germline lookup yields CDR1 SQVTM and CDR2 ANQGSEA. CDR3 in amino acids: CSVGAGHGYTF. The CDR3, as DNA: TGCAGCGTTGGGGCCGGGCATGGCTACACCTTC.

This rearrangement joins TRBV5-1 to TRBJ2-6; no firm D call. The V gene's germline CDR1 is SGHRS and CDR2 YFSETQ. The CDR3 loop spans 19 amino acids. V lost 4 bases and J lost 0, with 20 bases in between. CDR3 sequence reads: CASSQPSHTRNSGANVLTF. The CDR3 nucleotides are TGCGCCAGCAGCCAGCCAAGTCACACGAGAAACTCTGGGGCCAACGTCCTGACTTTC.

Notes on this clonotype: This sequence may be a read error, since a much larger clone differs from it by one base. The chain links TRBV7-9 to TRBJ1-4; 11 positions agree with TRBD1. The germline V gene has CDR1 SEHNR and CDR2 FQNEAQ (reference sequence). Unmatched junction bases numbered 3, after V lost 5 bases and J lost 7 bases. This CDR3 region has 14 residues. The CDR3 here is CASSPGQGAEKLFF. The DNA for the CDR3 is TGTGCCAGCAGCCCCGGACAGGGGGCTGAAAAACTGTTTTTT.

This clonotype was seen many times. The chain carries TRBV20-1 and TRBJ2-5; tentatively, D is TRBD2 (6 bases). V lost 0 bases and J lost 7, with 9 bases in between. Germline V gene lookup returns CDR1 DFQATT and CDR2 SNEGSKA (reference sequence). This CDR3 has 12 residues. CDR3 nucleotides: TGCAGTGCTAGAGAACAACTAGCGACCCAGTACTTC. As protein: CSAREQLATQYF.

This clonotype came up many times. The gene calls are TRBV12-3 or TRBV12-4 and TRBJ1-5; 8 nucleotides align to TRBD1. J gave up 1 base and V 2 bases, and 16 bases lay outside the gene matches. This CDR3 is built from 20 residues. The CDR3 region has the DNA TGTGCCAGCAGTTTATCCCCCACATCGGCAGGGGGCAAAAGCAATCAGCCCCAGCATTTT. Translation: CASSLSPTSAGGKSNQPQHF.

In this sample, this clonotype turned up a few times. In DNA form, the CDR3 reads TGTGCCAGCAGCTTGAACCTCAGGGAAAACACCGGGGAGCTGTTTTTT. As protein: CASSLNLRENTGELFF. V and J are TRBV5-5 and TRBJ2-2; D is possibly TRBD1 (5 bases). The germline V gene encodes CDR1 SGHKS and CDR2 YYEKEE (reference sequence). The CDR3 is 16 residues long. The V and J ends lost 1 base and 2 bases respectively, with 12 bases between them.

This clonotype was counted a few times. The V gene is TRBV5-1, the J gene TRBJ2-2; D is unclear. The germline V gene encodes CDR1 SGHRS and CDR2 YFSETQ. The V end was cut by 1 base, the J end by 3 bases, with 10 bases between. CDR3 size: 15 residues. CDR3 residues: CASSLIRSYTGELFF. DNA for the CDR3: TGCGCCAGCAGCTTGATTCGATCGTACACCGGGGAGCTGTTTTTT. Drawing the rest from reference TRBV5-1 and TRBJ2-2, the complete variable domain is KAGVTQTPRYLIKTRGQQVTLSCSPISGHRSVSWYQQTPGQGLQFLFEYFSETQRNKGNFPGRFSGRQFSNSRSEMNVSTLELGDSALYLCASSLIRSYTGELFFGEGSRLTVL.

This clonotype turned up a few times. The rearrangement links TRBV10-3 to TRBJ2-7; D gene uncertain. V was cut by 2 bases and J by 4 bases, with 9 bases left in between. Germline-derived CDR1 and CDR2 are ENHRY and SYGVKD. CDR3 length equals 13 residues. CDR3 in amino acids: CAISEHQVYEQYF. The DNA of the CDR3 is TGTGCCATCAGTGAGCACCAGGTGTACGAGCAGTACTTC.

This clonotype was recorded many times. The rearrangement links TRBV5-6 to TRBJ1-4, with TRBD1 matching 8 bases. This CDR3 spans 15 amino acids. Germline trimming cut 0 bases from V and 7 bases from J; bases unmatched to any gene: 5. CDR1 is SGHDT, CDR2 YYEEEE, per germline. DNA of the CDR3: TGTGCCAGCAGCTTGGACAGGGGGGTCGGTGAAAAACTGTTTTTT. It yields the protein CASSLDRGVGEKLFF.

This clonotype was observed at least ten times. This chain links TRBV15 with TRBJ2-1, with D possibly matching TRBD1 (5 bases). Germline CDR1 and CDR2: LNHNV and YYDKDF (reference sequence). The CDR3 totals 16 residues. V shed 2 bases and J shed 0 bases, with 11 bases lying between them. The chain's CDR3 is CATSRPTGFSYNEQFF. CDR3 nucleotides: TGTGCCACCAGCAGACCTACAGGATTCTCCTACAATGAGCAGTTCTTC.

This clonotype appeared many times. This chain joins TRBV27 and TRBJ2-5, with D perhaps TRBD1 or TRBD2 (6 bases each). The V gene lost 4 bases and the J gene lost 5 bases, with 20 bases spanning the gap. The CDR3 is 16 residues long. CDR1 MNHEY and CDR2 SMNVEV come from the germline V gene (reference sequence). CDR3 in amino acids: CASSSAWGAMDETQYF. CDR3 nucleotides: TGTGCCAGCAGTTCCGCTTGGGGGGCAATGGATGAGACCCAGTACTTC.

The chain uses TRBV12-5 and TRBJ1-1; D remains ambiguous. From germline, CDR1 is LGHNT and CDR2 FRNRAP. V was trimmed by 3 bases and J by 5 bases, leaving 19 bases between them. The CDR3 contains 16 residues. This chain's CDR3 is CASGFPLGDGETEAFF. As DNA, the CDR3 is TGTGCTAGTGGTTTCCCCTTGGGAGACGGGGAAACTGAAGCTTTCTTT. Variable domain in full (rest from reference TRBV12-5 and TRBJ1-1): DARVTQTPRHKVTEMGQEVTMRCQPILGHNTVFWYRQTMMQGLELLAYFRNRAPLDDSGMPKDRFSAEMPDATLATLKIQPSEPRDSAVYFCASGFPLGDGETEAFFGQGTRLTVV.

This clonotype was found many times. The V call is TRBV6-1, the J call TRBJ2-2; D might be TRBD2 (7 bases). The germline V gene encodes CDR1 MNHNS and CDR2 SASEGT. Trimming stripped 10 bases from V and 1 base from J, with 13 bases between. The CDR3 loop spans 14 amino acids. CDR3 protein: CATTGGLNTGELFF. DNA of the CDR3: TGTGCCACCACCGGGGGGCTGAACACCGGGGAGCTGTTTTTT.